This paragraph covers one T cell receptor (beta chain) sequence. Its specificity is not known. With 60 Vbeta and 13 Jbeta primers, the PCR was carried out. The table came from immunoSEQ multiplex PCR; TCRdb's copy has only in-frame clones and leaves some out. The sample contains approximately 150,000 clones, 85% of which appear only once. The sample comes from a study of cytomegalovirus exposure and HLA in healthy donors. Study-wide background: Across some 400 genotyped donors, approximately 81% landed in the Caucasian-associated ancestry cluster.

Study results and caveats: Across donors, most TCRs were seen rarely, yet some public ones were widespread.

The sample was PBMCs. The TCR was taken from a man aged 25 to 40 in good health and CMV-seropositive.

This CDR3 reads CASSLGGTHNQPQHF. CDR3 sequence (DNA): TGTGCCAGCAGCTTGGGAGGAACGCACAATCAGCCCCAGCATTTT. This chain links TRBV7-2 with TRBJ1-5; the D is unclear. The CDR3 sequence is 15 residues long. Looked up from germline, CDR1 is SGHTA and CDR2 is FQGNSA. The V and J ends lost 3 bases and 3 bases respectively, with 12 bases between them.